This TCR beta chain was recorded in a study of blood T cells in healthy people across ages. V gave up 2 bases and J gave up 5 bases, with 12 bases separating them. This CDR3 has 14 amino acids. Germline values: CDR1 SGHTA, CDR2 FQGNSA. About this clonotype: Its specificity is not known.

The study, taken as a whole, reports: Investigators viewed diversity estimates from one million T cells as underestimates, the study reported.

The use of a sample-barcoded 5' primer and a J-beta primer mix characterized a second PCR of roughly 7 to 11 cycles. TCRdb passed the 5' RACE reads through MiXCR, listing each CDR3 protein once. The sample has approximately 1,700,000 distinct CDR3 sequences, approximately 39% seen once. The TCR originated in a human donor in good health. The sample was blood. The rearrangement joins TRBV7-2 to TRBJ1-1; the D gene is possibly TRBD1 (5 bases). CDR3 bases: TGTGCCAGCAGCTTAACCAGGGCAGGGACTGAAGCTTTCTTT. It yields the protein CASSLTRAGTEAFF.